These 4 T cell receptor beta chains were sequenced from one sample in a study of spatial heterogeneity in lung cancer. Notes on the study in general: Within tumors, counts of expanded alpha and beta TCRs tracked tumor mutation counts.

TCRdb fed the 5' RACE reads into MiXCR, producing one record per CDR3 protein. The sample shows fewer than 4,500 distinct CDR3 sequences, around a third of them seen only once. Time point defined: sample taken at primary tumor resection. These receptors have no identified antigens. The input for sequencing was lung tumor tissue, taken at surgery. All receptors come from a male donor with early-stage non-small cell lung cancer.

This clonotype was observed many times. This chain connects TRBV3-1 to TRBJ2-5; 8 positions agree with TRBD1. The V and J ends lost 1 base and 5 bases, in that order; junction bases with no gene match: 6. The CDR3 is 15 amino acids. CDR1 and CDR2 (germline): LGHDT, YNNKEL (reference sequence). This chain's CDR3 is CASSQGQGTRETQYF. The CDR3 nucleotides are TGTGCCAGCAGCCAAGGACAGGGGACGAGGGAGACCCAGTACTTC.

This clonotype was detected only a few times. The V and J genes are TRBV10-3 and TRBJ2-6; 8 nucleotides align to TRBD1. Germline CDR1 reads ENHRY; CDR2 reads SYGVKD. Trimming removed 5 bases from V and 0 bases from J; junction bases left unmatched: 3. The CDR3 is 16 amino acids. CDR3 nucleotides: TGTGCCATCAGTTCAGGGGGCATCTCTGGGGCCAACGTCCTGACTTTC. It yields the protein CAISSGGISGANVLTF.

Of note for this clonotype: Germline and junction disagree at one end, which may indicate a read error. V usage is TRBV7-3 and J usage is TRBJ2-1; TRBD2 agrees at 13 bases. Germline V CDR1 and CDR2: SGHTA, FQGTGA. CDR3 length: 16 amino acids. CDR3 sequence (DNA): TGTGTCAGCAGCCAACTAGCGGGAGGGAGAAACAATGAGCAGTTCTTC. Protein product: CVSSQLAGGRNNEQFF.

The V gene is TRBV6-2 or TRBV6-3, the J gene TRBJ2-6; TRBD2 aligns across 7 bases. The CDR3 runs 19 residues. V dropped 4 bases and J dropped 0; count of bases not matched to a gene: 12. Germline loops: CDR1 MNHEY, CDR2 SVGEGT. CDR3 DNA: TGTGCCAGCAGTTTCCCTAGCGGTACCATCCTCTCTGGGGCCAACGTCCTGACTTTC. The encoded protein is CASSFPSGTILSGANVLTF.